This is a list of T cell receptor beta chains from one sample in a study of STAT3 mutations in large granular lymphocyte leukemia. Assay: immunoSEQ multiplex PCR; the TCRdb copy retains only in-frame clones and omits some. The data contain approximately 25,000 clones, 94% of them singletons. The sample was peripheral blood mononuclear cells. These receptor sequences come from a man aged 40-55 years with T-cell large granular lymphocyte leukemia. Some clones in this sample may be carry-over from other donors' samples. The CDR3 runs from the conserved cysteine through the conserved F or W. A D gene is named only where the DNA matches it firmly. Where a row states a size, it is once, few, many or the class of an expanded clone; other rows omit it.

V	D	J	size	DNA	CDR3
TRBV29-1	.	TRBJ1-2	.	TGCAGCGTTGAAGATCCACGGGGGGGTGGCTACACCTTC	CSVEDPRGGGYTF
TRBV18	.	TRBJ1-1	.	TGTGCCAGCTCACCAGGAACGGGACGGACGAACACTGAAGCTTTCTTT	CASSPGTGRTNTEAFF
TRBV7-9	.	TRBJ2-7	.	TGTGCCAGCAGCGGACGCCTCTACGAGCAGTACTTC	CASSGRLYEQYF
TRBV30	.	TRBJ2-7	.	TGTGCCGCCCAGGGTTTCCGCGACGAGCAGTACTTC	CAAQGFRDEQYF
TRBV7-2	.	TRBJ2-7	.	TGTGCCAGCAGCTTAAGAGGGTCCCACGAGCAGTACTTC	CASSLRGSHEQYF
TRBV7-2	TRBD1	TRBJ2-5	.	TGTGCCAGCAGCTTTTGGACAGGGCAAGGGACCCAGTACTTC	CASSFWTGQGTQYF
TRBV7-8	.	TRBJ2-1	.	TGTGCCAGCAGCTTCGTGGGGGGCTGGAATGAGCAGTTCTTC	CASSFVGGWNEQFF
TRBV27	.	TRBJ2-5	.	TGTGCCAGCATTGATCTAAAGAGGGCGAGGGAGACCCAGTACTTC	CASIDLKRARETQYF
TRBV5-1	TRBD2	TRBJ2-3	.	TGCGCCAGCAGCCTTAGCGGGAACACAGATACGCAGTATTTT	CASSLSGNTDTQYF
TRBV28	.	TRBJ1-5	.	TGTGCCAGCAGTTTGGGGCAGGATGTTGGCAACCAGCCCCAGCATTTT	CASSLGQDVGNQPQHF
TRBV6-1	.	TRBJ1-1	.	TGTGCCAGCAGGACTGAGGACACTGAAGCTTTCTTT	CASRTEDTEAFF
TRBV5-4	TRBD2	TRBJ2-3	.	TGTGCCAGCAGAACTAGCGGGGGGCCCCCAGATACGCAGTATTTT	CASRTSGGPPDTQYF
TRBV6-5	.	TRBJ1-1	.	TGTGCCAGCAGTTACCTGGGTGGGCGGCGGAACACTGAAGCTTTCTTT	CASSYLGGRRNTEAFF
TRBV19	.	TRBJ2-4	.	TGTGCCAGTAGTCTAGAGGACCCCAAAAACATTCAGTACTTC	CASSLEDPKNIQYF
TRBV13	.	TRBJ2-7	.	TGTGCCAGCAGCCCCGGACTAACTTTCTACGAGCAGTACTTC	CASSPGLTFYEQYF
TRBV5-1	.	TRBJ1-1	.	TGCGCCAGCAGCTTGCAAGGGGCCGTTAACACTGAAGCTTTCTTT	CASSLQGAVNTEAFF
TRBV11-2	.	TRBJ1-6	.	TGTGCCAGCAGCTTAGATCAGCGTTCACCCCTCCACTTT	CASSLDQRSPLHF
TRBV6-6	.	TRBJ2-7	.	TGTGCCAGCAGTTCGGAGAGCCTCTACGAGCAGTACTTC	CASSSESLYEQYF
TRBV6-1	.	TRBJ1-2	.	TGTGCCAGCAGTGGTGTTTCTAACGGGACGGAATATGGCTACACCTTC	CASSGVSNGTEYGYTF
TRBV28	.	TRBJ1-2	.	TGTGCCAGCAGTTTAGGGGGCGGCTATGGCTACACCTTC	CASSLGGGYGYTF
TRBV5-4	.	TRBJ2-2	.	TGTGCCAGCAGCTTTGAAACTCCCGGGGAGCTGTTTTTT	CASSFETPGELFF
TRBV6-5	.	TRBJ2-2	once	TGTGCCAGCACTTCCAGGGGTAGCACCGGGGAGCTGTTTTTT	CASTSRGSTGELFF
TRBV28	.	TRBJ1-2	.	TGTGCCAGCAGTTTGGCCGGAACCTATGGCTACACCTTC	CASSLAGTYGYTF
TRBV6-1	.	TRBJ2-7	once	TGTGCCAGCAGAGACAGGAGCTCCTACGAGCAGTACTTC	CASRDRSSYEQYF
TRBV5-8	.	TRBJ2-7	.	TGTGCCAGCGGCGGCTACGAGCAGTACTTC	CASGGYEQYF
TRBV11-2	.	TRBJ2-7	.	TGTGCCAGCATCCGGGGGGCACAGGACGGATCCTACGAGCAGTACTTC	CASIRGAQDGSYEQYF
TRBV27	.	TRBJ1-1	.	TGTGCCAGCAGTTTATCCGCCTGGGGAGAAGCTTTCTTT	CASSLSAWGEAFF
TRBV5-1	TRBD2	TRBJ2-3	.	TGCGCCAGCAGCTTGGAACGGCAGCGGGGGGGCACAGATACGCAGTATTTT	CASSLERQRGGTDTQYF
TRBV5-1	.	TRBJ2-7	.	TGCGCCAGCAGCTTGGGCGTAGAGGGAGTCTACGAGCAGTACTTC	CASSLGVEGVYEQYF
TRBV7-3	TRBD1	TRBJ2-5	.	TGTGCCAGCAGCTACGCCGGGACAGGCAAGGAGACCCAGTACTTC	CASSYAGTGKETQYF
TRBV18	.	TRBJ1-3	.	TGTGCCAGCTCACCGGGGTTACTTGGACAGTACTACTCTGGAAACACCATATATTTT	CASSPGLLGQYYSGNTIYF
TRBV7-9	.	TRBJ2-5	.	TGTGCCAGCAGCCCCCGTCAGGCAGAGACCCAGTACTTC	CASSPRQAETQYF
TRBV4-3	.	TRBJ1-4	.	TGCGCCAGCAGCCAAGACGGGCAAGGTGAAAAACTGTTTTTT	CASSQDGQGEKLFF
TRBV10-2	TRBD1	TRBJ2-7	.	TGCGCCAGCACGGGGTTCGGACAGGGGTCCTCCTACGAGCAGTACTTC	CASTGFGQGSSYEQYF
TRBV7-9	.	TRBJ1-6	.	TGTGCCAGCAGTCGAAACGAAAATTCACCCCTCCACTTT	CASSRNENSPLHF
TRBV7-2	TRBD1	TRBJ2-5	.	TGTGCCAGCAGCTTCCGACAGGGAGTGCAGACCCAGTACTTC	CASSFRQGVQTQYF
TRBV5-1	.	TRBJ2-7	.	TGCGCCAGCAGCTTCTTGCCAGTAGGGGCGCAGGACTCCTACGAGCAGTACTTC	CASSFLPVGAQDSYEQYF
TRBV2	.	TRBJ2-5	.	TGTGCCAGCAGTGACCAGGGGCAGAGACAAGAGACCCAGTACTTC	CASSDQGQRQETQYF
TRBV7-2	.	TRBJ2-3	.	TGTGCCAGCAGCCTCGGACTGGATAGAGATACGCAGTATTTT	CASSLGLDRDTQYF
TRBV25-1	TRBD1	TRBJ1-6	.	TGTGCCAGCCTAGACAGGGTGGATTCGGGCTCCTATAATTCACCCCTCCACTTT	CASLDRVDSGSYNSPLHF
TRBV7-9	.	TRBJ2-1	.	TGTGCCAGCAGCTATACAGGGTTCGATGAGCAGTTCTTC	CASSYTGFDEQFF
TRBV5-4	TRBD1	TRBJ1-1	.	TGTGCCAGCAGCTTGGGACAGGGGGCGCTCACTGAAGCTTTCTTT	CASSLGQGALTEAFF
TRBV12-5	.	TRBJ2-2	.	TGTGCTAGTGGTTGGGGAGACGGGACTGCCGGGGAGCTGTTTTTT	CASGWGDGTAGELFF
TRBV18	TRBD1	TRBJ1-2	.	TGTGCCAGCTCACCACCGGGACAGTCTCTGCTTGGCTACACCTTC	CASSPPGQSLLGYTF
TRBV7-9	.	TRBJ2-3	.	TGTGCCGAAACAGGGTTCACAGATACGCAGTATTTT	CAETGFTDTQYF
TRBV18	.	TRBJ1-6	.	TGTGCCAGCTCACCAAGTGTATTCAATAATTCACCCCTCCACTTT	CASSPSVFNNSPLHF
TRBV7-2	.	TRBJ1-1	once	TGTGCCAGCAGCGGAGGGGCGGGAGCTTTCTTT	CASSGGAGAFF
TRBV11-2	TRBD1	TRBJ1-2	.	TGTGCCAGCAGCCTCCGGACAGGGGGCGTCTATGGCTACACCTTC	CASSLRTGGVYGYTF
TRBV2	.	TRBJ1-1	.	TGTGCCAGCACTTCCACTGAAGCTTTCTTT	CASTSTEAFF
TRBV7-9	.	TRBJ1-1	.	TGTGCCAGCAGCTTAGCCAGGGCTGGGACTACTGAAGCTTTCTTT	CASSLARAGTTEAFF
TRBV4-3	.	TRBJ1-1	.	TGCGCCAGCAGCCAAGAAACTCCGGGGAACACTGAAGCTTTCTTT	CASSQETPGNTEAFF
TRBV18	TRBD1	TRBJ1-6	.	TGTGCCAGCTCACCCCCGGGACAGAATAATTCACCCCTCCACTTT	CASSPPGQNNSPLHF
TRBV5-1	TRBD2	TRBJ2-7	.	TGCGCCAGCAGCCCGGCGGGGGACGTCGACGAGCAGTACTTC	CASSPAGDVDEQYF
TRBV6-6	TRBD1	TRBJ2-3	.	TGTGCCAGCAGCCTTGGACAGGGGGACACAGATACGCAGTATTTT	CASSLGQGDTDTQYF
TRBV27	TRBD1	TRBJ1-4	.	TGTGCCAGCAGTCCGACAGGGGCCCCTAATGAAAAACTGTTTTTT	CASSPTGAPNEKLFF
TRBV6-5	TRBD1	TRBJ2-7	.	TGTGCCAGCAGGATGACAGGGGGGCCCTACGAGCAGTACTTC	CASRMTGGPYEQYF
TRBV7-9	TRBD1	TRBJ1-2	once	TGTGCCAGCAGCAACACAGGGGGCGGTTTCTATGGCTACACCTTC	CASSNTGGGFYGYTF
TRBV5-6	.	TRBJ2-7	.	TGTGCCAGCAGCTCGGTGGGGGGGGGCCGCTCCTACGAGCAGTACTTC	CASSSVGGGRSYEQYF
TRBV29-1	.	TRBJ1-1	once	TGCAGCGCTGTCACCATGAACACTGAAGCTTTCTTT	CSAVTMNTEAFF
TRBV29-1	TRBD1	TRBJ2-7	.	TGCAGCGTTGAAGACCGGGACAGGGGTTACGAGCAGTACTTC	CSVEDRDRGYEQYF